Sequencing of this T cell receptor beta chain was carried out in a study of OX40 agonist ivuxolimab in advanced cancers. General study findings and limits: No determination was made of the antigen specificity of the expanded peripheral T cells. Expanded clones belonging to CD8+ T cells outnumbered, on average, those of CD4+.

To note about this clone: No antigen is known for it.

Measured with immunoSEQ multiplex PCR; TCRdb has only the in-frame clones, and not every one. The table has over 9,500 clones, around 80% seen once. Germline V gives CDR1 SGDLS, CDR2 YYNGEE. The V and J ends lost 5 bases and 6 bases respectively, with 8 bases between them. The CDR3 loop spans 12 amino acids. Sequenced material: CD4+ or CD8+ T cells sorted from blood, taken in a trial of the OX40 agonist ivuxolimab. The rearrangement joins TRBV9 to TRBJ2-2; either TRBD1 or TRBD2 may supply D (5 bases each). This TCR derives from an adult with an advanced solid tumor such as melanoma, head and neck, liver or kidney cancer. The CDR3 is CASRGVSGELFF. CDR3 in DNA: TGTGCCAGCAGGGGGGTCTCCGGGGAGCTGTTTTTT. The variable domain in full, with the rest retrieved from reference TRBV9 and TRBJ2-2, is DSGVTQTPKHLITATGQRVTLRCSPRSGDLSVYWYQQSLDQGLQFLIQYYNGEERAKGNILERFSAQQFPDLHSELNLSSLELGDSALYFCASRGVSGELFFGEGSRLTVL.